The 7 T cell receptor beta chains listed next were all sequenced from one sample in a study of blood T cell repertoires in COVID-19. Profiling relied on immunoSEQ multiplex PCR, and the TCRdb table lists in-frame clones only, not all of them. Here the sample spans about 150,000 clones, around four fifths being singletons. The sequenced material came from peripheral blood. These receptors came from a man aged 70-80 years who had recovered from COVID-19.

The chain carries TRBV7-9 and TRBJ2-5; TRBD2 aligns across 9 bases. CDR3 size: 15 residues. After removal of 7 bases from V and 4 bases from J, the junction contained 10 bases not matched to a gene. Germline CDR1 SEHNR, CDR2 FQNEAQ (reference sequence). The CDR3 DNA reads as TGTGCCAGCAAGTTGGCTAGCGGGATACGAGAGACCCAGTACTTC. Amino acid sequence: CASKLASGIRETQYF.

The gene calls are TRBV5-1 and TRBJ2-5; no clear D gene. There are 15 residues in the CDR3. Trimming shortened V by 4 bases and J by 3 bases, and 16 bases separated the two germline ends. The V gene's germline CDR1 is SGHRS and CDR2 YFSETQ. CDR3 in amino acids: CASSPPLGAEETQYF. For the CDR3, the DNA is TGCGCCAGCAGCCCCCCCCTGGGTGCGGAAGAGACCCAGTACTTC.

Here the CDR3 reads CASSLQGDGYTF. CDR3 nucleotide sequence: TGTGCCAGCAGCCTACAGGGTGATGGCTACACCTTC. The genes are TRBV28 and TRBJ1-2; a possible D gene is TRBD1 (6 bases). V gave up 6 bases and J gave up 6 bases, with 11 bases separating them. Per germline, CDR1 MDHEN and CDR2 SYDVKM. The CDR3 consists of 12 residues.

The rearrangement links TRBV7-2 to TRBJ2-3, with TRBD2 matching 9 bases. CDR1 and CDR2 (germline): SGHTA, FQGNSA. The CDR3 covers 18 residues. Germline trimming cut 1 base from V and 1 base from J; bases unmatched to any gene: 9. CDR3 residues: CASSLVSSGDSGTDTQYF. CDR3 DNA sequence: TGTGCCAGCAGCTTAGTTTCTAGCGGGGATTCGGGCACAGATACGCAGTATTTT.

CDR3 protein: CASSLGHNEKLFF. The CDR3 bases are TGTGCCAGCAGTTTAGGTCATAATGAAAAACTGTTTTTT. The rearrangement joins TRBV12-3 or TRBV12-4 to TRBJ1-4; D ambiguous. The V end lost 1 base, the J end lost 4 bases, and 4 bases lay between the germline ends. The CDR3 totals 13 residues.

This CDR3 reads CASSLGTGVTDTQYF. The DNA of the CDR3 is TGCGCCAGCAGCCTCGGGACAGGGGTCACAGATACGCAGTATTTT. The chain carries TRBV5-1 and TRBJ2-3; TRBD1 aligns across 10 bases. Trimming at V came to 4 bases and at J to 2 bases, leaving 4 bases not matched to a gene. Germline CDR1 is SGHRS and CDR2 is YFSETQ. The CDR3 consists of 15 residues.

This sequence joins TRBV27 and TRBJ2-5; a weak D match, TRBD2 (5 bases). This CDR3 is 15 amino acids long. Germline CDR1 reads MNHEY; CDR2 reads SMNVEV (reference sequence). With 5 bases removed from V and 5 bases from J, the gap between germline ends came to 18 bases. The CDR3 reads CASSPQGLMRETQYF. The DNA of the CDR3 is TGTGCCAGCAGTCCCCAAGGACTTATGCGTGAGACCCAGTACTTC.